This TCR beta chain was recorded in a study of CD8 T cells in Susac syndrome. In the case of this clonotype: The antigen remains undetermined.

The CDR3 length is 15 residues. V was clipped by 7 bases and J by 7 bases; unmatched bases: 7. Study-level points and caveats: Clonal expansion was not seen in any Susac syndrome CD4+ T cell repertoire.

A quantity of roughly 0.5 to 1 ug RNA underwent reverse transcription using random hexamers. TCRdb reprocessed the immunoSEQ multiplex PCR reads via MiXCR and lists one record per CDR3 protein. This sample has about 140,000 distinct CDR3 sequences, with 95% found just once. This TCR was recovered from a human donor with Susac syndrome. Sequenced material: CD4+ T cells from PBMCs. This chain links TRBV12-3 or TRBV12-4 with TRBJ2-2, with 12 positions matching TRBD2. CDR3 nucleotides: TGTGCCAGCATTTGGACTAGCGGGATGAGCGGGGAGCTGTTTTTT. This translates into CASIWTSGMSGELFF.